These 25 T cell receptor delta chains came from one sample sequenced in a study of gammadelta T cells in human blood. TCRdb re-called the RT-PCR reads via CATT. Counted here are around 600 delta-chain clones, roughly an eighth occurring once; the ten biggest clones make up 22%. Sequencing input: non-Vgamma9Vdelta2 gamma-delta T cells from adult blood. These receptors originate from a human donor.

This sequence joins TRAV29/DV5 and TRDJ1; 11 bases align to TRDD3. Germline CDR1 reads NSMFDY; CDR2 reads ISSIKDK. V dropped 1 base and J dropped 0; count of bases not matched to a gene: 17. The CDR3 loop spans 20 amino acids. The CDR3 DNA is TGTGCAGCAAGCCATTTGCGCTGGGGGATACCCGGCCATTACACCGATAAACTCATCTTT. Its translation is CAASHLRWGIPGHYTDKLIF.

This clone is termed medium-sized. The gene calls are TRDV1 and TRDJ2, with 8 bases lining up with TRDD3. The CDR3 loop spans 19 amino acids. With V trimmed by 1 base and J by 6 bases, 16 bases remained unmatched. The V gene's germline CDR1 is TSWWSYY and CDR2 QGS. CDR3 in DNA: TGTGCTCTTGGGGAACGGGCGTGGGGATACAGTATCAGGGCAGCACAACTCTTCTTT. Protein: CALGERAWGYSIRAAQLFF.

By sample share, this clone is medium-sized. This chain joins TRAV38-2/DV8 and TRDJ1, with 10 bases aligning to TRDD3. Germline V CDR1 and CDR2: TSESDYY, QEAYKQQN. This CDR3 region has 19 residues. The trim removed 9 bases at V and 2 bases at J, leaving 22 bases unmatched. The CDR3 spells CAFNAIEFFLLGDTDKLIF. CDR3 DNA: TGTGCTTTCAACGCCATCGAGTTCTTTTTACTGGGGGATACCGATAAACTCATCTTT.

This clone is classed as hyperexpanded (1% or more). The chain links TRAV38-2/DV8 to TRDJ2, with D possibly being TRDD2 (7 bases). CDR1 is TSESDYY, CDR2 QEAYKQQN, per germline. V was cut by 2 bases and J by 4 bases, with 27 bases left in between. The CDR3 contains 20 residues. For the CDR3, the DNA is TGTGCTTATAGGAGAGAGTTCCTACCGAATCCCTGGGGAAAGACAGCACAACTCTTCTTT. This encodes CAYRREFLPNPWGKTAQLFF.

By share of the sample, this clone is medium-sized. This rearrangement joins TRDV1 to TRDJ1, with 11 positions matching TRDD3. The ends lost 0 bases at V and 3 bases at J; junction bases unmatched: 27. CDR3 length: 24 residues. Germline CDR1 TSWWSYY, CDR2 QGS. For the CDR3, the DNA is TGTGCTCTTGGGGAACTTCGTATTTCCTTCCTGCGGGTGTGGGGGATACGCGAGCCCGATAAACTCATCTTT. Translated, it gives CALGELRISFLRVWGIREPDKLIF.

Judged by abundance, this clone is medium-sized (0.01 to 0.1%). This chain uses TRDV1 with TRDJ1, with 12 bases lining up with TRDD3. Per germline, CDR1 TSWWSYY and CDR2 QGS. Trimming at V came to 4 bases and at J to 3 bases, leaving 21 bases not matched to a gene. This CDR3 is 21 amino acids long. CDR3 sequence reads: CALGAPFSWGIRTMLADKLIF. CDR3 nucleotide sequence: TGTGCTCTTGGGGCACCCTTCAGCTGGGGGATACGCACGATGCTCGCCGATAAACTCATCTTT.

This clone has only a few counts. TCRdb has a much larger clone's protein, which differs at residue 12 from the translation of this DNA, likely because of a read error; what is shown is the protein translated from the DNA. The chain links TRDV1 to TRDJ1, with 10 bases matching TRDD3. Per the germline V gene, CDR1 is TSWWSYY and CDR2 is QGS. V lost 0 bases to trimming and J lost 8 bases; unmatched junction nucleotides: 21. The CDR3 is 20 amino acids. Here the CDR3 reads CALGELYLPEANWGMTKLIF. The CDR3 DNA reads as TGTGCTCTTGGGGAACTTTACTTACCCGAAGCCAACTGGGGGATGACAAAACTCATCTTT.

With regard to this clone: This may be a read error, as it is one base from a much larger clone. This chain uses TRDV1 with TRDJ1, with TRDD3 identical over 13 bases. V lost 3 bases to trimming and J lost 4 bases; unmatched junction nucleotides: 26. The CDR3 runs to 23 residues. The V gene's germline CDR1 is TSWWSYY and CDR2 QGS. The CDR3 coding sequence is TGTGCTCTTGGGGATCCCTTCCTACCATACCTTTACTGGGGGATACGACCCATCGATAAACTCATCTTT. Translation: CALGDPFLPYLYWGIRPIDKLIF.

By share, this clone ranks as medium-sized (0.01 to 0.1%). The rearrangement uses TRDV1 and TRDJ1; 8 bases line up with TRDD3. There are 23 residues in the CDR3. Per the germline V gene, CDR1 is TSWWSYY and CDR2 is QGS. J lost 7 bases, V lost 1 base, and 32 bases had no gene match. Here the CDR3 reads CALGEPHFPIVLSYRLGDPKLIF. In DNA, the CDR3 is TGTGCTCTTGGGGAACCCCATTTTCCTATCGTCCTCTCGTATCGTCTGGGGGACCCTAAACTCATCTTT.

This clone ranks as large. This rearrangement joins TRDV1 to TRDJ1; 12 bases are shared with TRDD3. Trimming cost V 0 bases and J 1 base; bases outside gene matches: 21. CDR1 and CDR2 from the germline V gene are TSWWSYY and QGS. This CDR3 region has 23 residues. CDR3 sequence (DNA): TGTGCTCTTGGGGAACTTGGTGTTGTCCCCGACTGGGGGATACTATGGAGCACCGATAAACTCATCTTT. Its protein is CALGELGVVPDWGILWSTDKLIF.

As to this clone: It is likely a read error: a sequence one base away is far more abundant. Distinct nucleotide sequences in the sample also encode this CDR3. V gene TRAV36/DV7 combines with J gene TRDJ2; TRDD2 matches at 8 bases. After removal of 7 bases from V and 0 bases from J, the junction contained 41 bases not matched to a gene. Looked up from germline, CDR1 is VTNFRS and CDR2 is LTSSGIE (reference sequence). This CDR3 contains 26 residues. The CDR3 protein is CAPLPDGLPRCYWSHPLFTLTAQLFF. CDR3 nucleotide sequence: TGTGCTCCACTCCCCGACGGCCTTCCTAGGTGCTACTGGTCCCACCCCCTATTTACTTTGACAGCACAACTCTTCTTT.

Remarks on this clone: For this DNA, TCRdb reports the protein of a much larger clone, which diverges at residue 18, most likely from a read error; the protein presented here is translated directly from the DNA. The V call is TRDV1, the J call TRDJ2; 9 nucleotides match TRDD3. Germline CDR1 reads TSWWSYY; CDR2 reads QGS. CDR3 length equals 22 residues. CDR3: CALGATTGDTPLRLSLTTQLFF. The CDR3 region has the DNA TGTGCTCTTGGGGCCACAACGGGGGATACACCTCTTAGATTATCTTTGACAACACAACTCTTCTTT.

This clone turned up a few times. Since a far larger clone is one base different, this is likely a read error. The chain couples TRDV1 to TRDJ1, with 10 bases that match TRDD3. Per germline, CDR1 TSWWSYY and CDR2 QGS. This CDR3 has 20 amino acids. J was trimmed by 8 bases and V by 0 bases; bases with no gene match: 21. The chain's CDR3 is CALGELYLPEVHWGMTKLIF. In DNA form, the CDR3 reads TGTGCTCTTGGGGAACTTTACTTACCCGAAGTCCACTGGGGGATGACAAAACTCATCTTT.

The sample holds a few counts of this clone. A far larger clone differs by one base, so this is likely a read error. The chain couples TRDV3 to TRDJ1; TRDD3 matches at 10 bases. J was trimmed by 4 bases and V by 5 bases; bases with no gene match: 19. Per the germline V gene, CDR1 is TVYSNPD and CDR2 is GDNSRS (reference sequence). The CDR3 is 17 amino acids. The CDR3 sequence: CARSPTLGDRGVDKLIF. The CDR3 DNA sequence: TGTGCCCGTTCTCCTACGCTGGGGGATAGGGGGGTCGATAAACTCATCTTT.

By share of the sample, this clone is medium-sized (0.01 to 0.1%). The rearrangement joins TRDV1 to TRDJ1; TRDD3 is a possible D gene (6 bases). This CDR3 has 20 amino acids. The V end was cut by 2 bases, the J end by 2 bases, with 27 bases between. Germline CDR1 is TSWWSYY and CDR2 is QGS. CDR3 sequence: CALGEFPPLLGYGGTDKLIF. CDR3 DNA sequence: TGTGCTCTTGGGGAATTCCCACCCCTACTGGGTTACGGAGGGACCGATAAACTCATCTTT.

By its share, this clone is medium-sized. This chain joins TRDV1 and TRDJ1, with 7 positions matching TRDD3. Looked up from germline, CDR1 is TSWWSYY and CDR2 is QGS. The J segment lost 0 bases and the V segment lost 2 bases, leaving 30 bases of the junction unmatched. The CDR3 is made up of 24 amino acids. CDR3 bases: TGTGCTCTTGGGGAAGGTTTCTTAGGGGGATGGATGATGTTTAAGGCCGGGTACACCGATAAACTCATCTTT. The encoded protein is CALGEGFLGGWMMFKAGYTDKLIF.

This clone has just a few counts. A much larger clone differs by one base, so this may be a read error. Within the sample, other DNA sequences also encode this same CDR3. The genes are TRDV1 and TRDJ1; D is uncertain. Germline CDR1 and CDR2: TSWWSYY and QGS. This CDR3 comprises 16 residues. The CDR3 sequence: CALGAPRWKYTDKLIF. The CDR3 coding sequence is TGTGCTCTCGGGGCCCCCCGGTGGAAGTACACCGATAAACTCATCTTT.

This clone occurred a few times. This clone may be a read error of a much larger clone one base away. The chain links TRDV1 to TRDJ1, with TRDD3 identical over 12 bases. V was clipped by 4 bases and J by 4 bases; unmatched bases: 16. CDR1 and CDR2 (germline): TSWWSYY, QGS. The CDR3 consists of 19 residues. The CDR3, as DNA: TGTGCTCTTGGGGGTATCTTCCCCAGTACTGGGGGATACAACGATAAACTCATCTTT. The encoded protein is CALGGIFPSTGGYNDKLIF.

As regards this clone: Only one base separates this from a far larger clonotype, so it likely reflects a read error. Other DNA sequences from this sample encode an identical CDR3 as well. The chain has TRDV1 and TRDJ1; maybe TRDD3 (5 bases). Germline CDR1 reads TSWWSYY; CDR2 reads QGS. This CDR3 comprises 15 residues. The CDR3 DNA reads TGTGCTCTGGGGGTCGACTCTGGCTACACCGATAAACTCATCTTT. This translates into CALGVDSGYTDKLIF.

As to this clone: The likely explanation is a read error, given a far larger clone one base away. The genes are TRAV36/DV7 and TRDJ2; 8 bases agree with TRDD2. The CDR3 runs 26 residues. V trimming: 7 bases; J trimming: 3 bases; junction bases outside the gene matches: 44. The germline V gene encodes CDR1 VTNFRS and CDR2 LTSSGIE (reference sequence). The CDR3 region is CAPLPDGLPRCYWSHPLFTVTAQLFF. CDR3 coding DNA: TGTGCTCCACTCCCCGACGGCCTTCCTAGGTGTTACTGGTCCCACCCCCTATTTACTGTGACAGCACAACTCTTCTTT.

This clone was seen only a few times. This sequence is one base from a far larger clone and is likely a read error. The chain links TRAV29/DV5 to TRDJ1; 10 bases match TRDD3. The trim removed 0 bases at V and 3 bases at J, leaving 23 bases unmatched. Germline CDR1 NSMFDY, CDR2 ISSIKDK. CDR3 length: 21 residues. The DNA for the CDR3 is TGTGCAGCAAGCGGTCCCTGTACGGGACATGGGGGATACACATTGGCCGATAAACTCATCTTT. It yields the protein CAASGPCTGHGGYTLADKLIF. The full variable domain, in which reference TRAV29/DV5 and TRDJ1 provide the parts outside the CDR3, is DQQVKQNSPSLSVQEGRISILNCDYTNSMFDYFLWYKKYPAEGPTFLISISSIKDKNEDGRFTVFLNKSAKHLSLHIVPSQPGDSAVYFCAASGPCTGHGGYTLADKLIFGKGTRVTVEP.

For this clone: Only one base separates this from a far larger clonotype, so it likely reflects a read error. Other DNA sequences in the same sample also yield this CDR3. The V gene is TRDV1, the J gene TRDJ1, with TRDD3 matching 7 bases. In germline, CDR1 is TSWWSYY, CDR2 QGS. CDR3 length: 23 residues. With 4 bases clipped from V and 0 bases from J, the junction kept 29 bases outside the gene matches. CDR3 loop: CALGGTPAFSVLGIRLYTDKLIF. The CDR3 DNA follows: TGTGCTCTTGGGGGGACTCCTGCCTTCTCAGTTCTGGGGATAAGATTGTACACCGATAAACTCATCTTT.

This clone ranks as medium-sized. The chain couples TRDV1 to TRDJ1; 12 bases agree with TRDD3. Germline V gene data show CDR1 as TSWWSYY and CDR2 as QGS. Trimming cost V 0 bases and J 0 bases; bases outside gene matches: 20. CDR3 length: 23 residues. This CDR3 is CALGELSRVSHYWGILNTDKLIF. CDR3 DNA sequence: TGTGCTCTTGGGGAACTAAGCCGGGTGTCGCATTACTGGGGGATACTAAACACCGATAAACTCATCTTT.

Turning to this clone: A far larger clone is a single base away, which makes a read error likely. This chain links TRDV2 with TRDJ1, with 7 bases fitting TRDD3. CDR1 GEAIGNYY and CDR2 EKD come from the germline V gene. V was pared by 0 bases and J by 2 bases, with 2 bases of the junction left unmatched. The CDR3 is 14 residues long. CDR3 nucleotide sequence: TGTGCCTGTGACACCCAGGGGGATACCGATAAACTCATCTTT. Translated, it gives CACDTQGDTDKLIF.

By share, this clone counts as medium-sized (0.01 to 0.1%). V usage is TRDV1 and J usage is TRDJ1; tentatively, D is TRDD3 (7 bases). The germline gives CDR1 TSWWSYY, CDR2 QGS. Deletions cut 2 bases from V and 5 bases from J, with 48 bases between. The CDR3 totals 26 residues. The CDR3 DNA reads TGTGCTCTTGGGGAATGGGGCCAATTTCCTATCCTGCCTCCGATACTGGGGACGTACGGGAATGATAAACTCATCTTT. Translation: CALGEWGQFPILPPILGTYGNDKLIF.